Here is one TCR beta chain with its context. Its specificity is not known. The data originate from a study of graft-versus-host responses after intestinal transplantation. The wider study: The transplants performed in recipients were multivisceral, liver-intestinal, or isolated intestinal. Study-level points and caveats: Recipient marrow held GvH clones, some first seen in ileum or blood.

The CDR3 is made up of 17 amino acids. Germline CDR1 GTSNPN, CDR2 SVGIG (reference sequence). V gave up 4 bases and J gave up 0 bases; unmatched junction bases: 10. Method: immunoSEQ multiplex PCR; TCRdb's copy keeps in-frame clones and lacks some. The table shows under 90,000 clones, with around 93% occurring only once. The sample was unstimulated CD4+ T cells sorted from spleen or lymph node cells, taken before transplant. This receptor was identified in a human donor who was the organ donor for an intestinal transplant. V is TRBV30 and J is TRBJ1-3; 9 nucleotides agree with TRBD1. Written as DNA, the CDR3 is TGTGCCTGGACCGCCGCAGGACAGGGGTACTCTGGAAACACCATATATTTT. Translation: CAWTAAGQGYSGNTIYF.